Listed below are T cell receptor beta chains from one sample, sequenced in a study of blood T cell repertoires in COVID-19. Method: immunoSEQ multiplex PCR; TCRdb's copy keeps in-frame clones and lacks some. The data contain roughly 62,000 clones, around nine tenths of them seen just once; the ten biggest clones take up approximately 5%. The sequenced sample was peripheral blood. Receptors originate from a human donor in a cohort sampled during active COVID-19. Both conserved end residues are part of each CDR3. D genes are given only for firm matches. Clone size appears in some rows only: once, few, many, or a class for an expanded clone.

j_gene: TRBJ2-7
v_gene: TRBV7-9
d_gene: .
abundance: .
CDR3aa: CASSFRERGEQYF
CDR3nt: TGTGCCAGCAGCTTCCGGGAGCGTGGCGAGCAGTACTTC

j_gene: TRBJ2-5
v_gene: TRBV7-8
d_gene: .
abundance: .
CDR3aa: CASSLLQLRGETQYF
CDR3nt: TGTGCCAGCAGCTTACTCCAGCTACGAGGAGAGACCCAGTACTTC

j_gene: TRBJ2-1
v_gene: TRBV5-1
d_gene: TRBD2
abundance: .
CDR3aa: CASSLDKAGDYNEQFF
CDR3nt: TGCGCCAGCAGCTTGGATAAAGCGGGAGACTACAATGAGCAGTTCTTC

j_gene: TRBJ1-5
v_gene: TRBV2
d_gene: .
abundance: .
CDR3aa: CASSETGRNQPQHF
CDR3nt: TGTGCCAGCAGTGAGACCGGGAGGAATCAGCCCCAGCATTTT

j_gene: TRBJ1-1
v_gene: TRBV12-5
d_gene: .
abundance: .
CDR3aa: CASGLRVKDTEAFF
CDR3nt: TGTGCTAGTGGTCTCAGGGTCAAGGACACTGAAGCTTTCTTT

j_gene: TRBJ1-2
v_gene: TRBV5-1
d_gene: TRBD1
abundance: .
CDR3aa: CASSLTGPGQGYGYTF
CDR3nt: TGCGCCAGCAGCTTGACAGGCCCGGGACAGGGCTATGGCTACACCTTC

j_gene: TRBJ1-1
v_gene: TRBV4-1
d_gene: .
abundance: .
CDR3aa: CASSQVPQSGSLAFF
CDR3nt: TGCGCCAGCAGCCAAGTTCCCCAATCAGGATCTCTGGCTTTCTTT

j_gene: TRBJ2-5
v_gene: TRBV5-4
d_gene: TRBD1
abundance: .
CDR3aa: CASSVPGQGQETQYF
CDR3nt: TGTGCCAGCAGCGTCCCGGGACAGGGGCAAGAGACCCAGTACTTC

j_gene: TRBJ2-5
v_gene: TRBV7-9
d_gene: TRBD2
abundance: .
CDR3aa: CASSPTSGSETQYF
CDR3nt: TGTGCCAGCAGCCCGACTAGCGGGAGTGAGACCCAGTACTTC

j_gene: TRBJ2-5
v_gene: TRBV5-4
d_gene: TRBD2
abundance: .
CDR3aa: CASSLRRERETQYF
CDR3nt: TGTGCCAGCAGCTTGAGGCGGGAGCGAGAGACCCAGTACTTC

j_gene: TRBJ1-1
v_gene: TRBV27
d_gene: .
abundance: .
CDR3aa: CASRNPGTEAFF
CDR3nt: TGTGCCAGCAGAAACCCGGGGACTGAAGCTTTCTTT

j_gene: TRBJ2-3
v_gene: TRBV5-4
d_gene: TRBD2
abundance: few
CDR3aa: CASSSTSGGPNPTDTQYF
CDR3nt: TGTGCCAGCAGCTCGACTAGCGGGGGGCCTAACCCCACAGATACGCAGTATTTT

j_gene: TRBJ2-5
v_gene: TRBV3-1/TRBV3-2
d_gene: TRBD2
abundance: .
CDR3aa: CASSQASGGVETQYF
CDR3nt: TGTGCCAGCAGCCAAGCTAGCGGGGGGGTGGAGACCCAGTACTTC

j_gene: TRBJ1-2
v_gene: TRBV6-6
d_gene: TRBD1
abundance: .
CDR3aa: CASSYADRDGYTF
CDR3nt: TGTGCCAGCAGTTACGCCGACAGGGATGGCTACACCTTC

j_gene: TRBJ2-7
v_gene: TRBV5-1
d_gene: TRBD1
abundance: .
CDR3aa: CASSLVTGQLYEQYF
CDR3nt: TGCGCCAGCAGCTTGGTGACGGGACAGTTATACGAGCAGTACTTC

j_gene: TRBJ1-4
v_gene: TRBV4-1
d_gene: .
abundance: .
CDR3aa: CASRGRQVINEKLFF
CDR3nt: TGCGCCAGCCGAGGGAGACAGGTTATTAATGAAAAACTGTTTTTT

j_gene: TRBJ1-2
v_gene: TRBV5-4
d_gene: TRBD1
abundance: .
CDR3aa: CASSFRQGSGGYTF
CDR3nt: TGTGCCAGCAGCTTCCGACAGGGTTCAGGGGGCTACACCTTC

j_gene: TRBJ1-5
v_gene: TRBV23-1
d_gene: .
abundance: .
CDR3aa: CASSQVHGGEAQHF
CDR3nt: TGCGCCAGCAGTCAGGTCCACGGTGGGGAGGCCCAGCATTTT

j_gene: TRBJ2-2
v_gene: TRBV3-1/TRBV3-2
d_gene: TRBD2
abundance: once
CDR3aa: CASSPSRLAREYGELFF
CDR3nt: TGTGCCAGCAGCCCCTCCCGACTAGCGCGAGAGTACGGGGAGCTGTTTTTT

j_gene: TRBJ1-1
v_gene: TRBV9
d_gene: .
abundance: .
CDR3aa: CASSVTGNTEAFF
CDR3nt: TGTGCCAGCAGCGTCACAGGGAACACTGAAGCTTTCTTT

j_gene: TRBJ1-3
v_gene: TRBV19
d_gene: .
abundance: .
CDR3aa: CASSIGQVRGNTIYF
CDR3nt: TGTGCCAGTAGTATTGGCCAAGTACGTGGAAACACCATATATTTT

j_gene: TRBJ2-1
v_gene: TRBV3-1/TRBV3-2
d_gene: TRBD2
abundance: .
CDR3aa: CASSLLPGGSEQFF
CDR3nt: TGTGCCAGCAGCCTCCTCCCCGGGGGGAGTGAGCAGTTCTTC

j_gene: TRBJ1-1
v_gene: TRBV11-2
d_gene: TRBD1
abundance: .
CDR3aa: CASTFTGATEAFF
CDR3nt: TGTGCCAGCACGTTTACAGGGGCTACTGAAGCTTTCTTT

j_gene: TRBJ2-2
v_gene: TRBV21-1
d_gene: .
abundance: .
CDR3aa: CASSKGAGGDTGELFF
CDR3nt: TGTGCCAGCAGCAAAGGGGCAGGGGGAGACACCGGGGAGCTGTTTTTT

j_gene: TRBJ1-1
v_gene: TRBV19
d_gene: TRBD1
abundance: .
CDR3aa: CASQTGMNTEAFF
CDR3nt: TGTGCCAGCCAGACAGGGATGAACACTGAAGCTTTCTTT

j_gene: TRBJ2-3
v_gene: TRBV6-4
d_gene: TRBD1
abundance: .
CDR3aa: CASSQTGGTDTQYF
CDR3nt: TGTGCCAGCTCCCAGACAGGGGGCACAGATACGCAGTATTTT

j_gene: TRBJ2-5
v_gene: TRBV7-2
d_gene: TRBD2
abundance: few
CDR3aa: CASSFAGTSAETQYF
CDR3nt: TGTGCCAGCAGCTTCGCCGGGACTAGCGCAGAGACCCAGTACTTC

j_gene: TRBJ2-7
v_gene: TRBV30
d_gene: TRBD1
abundance: .
CDR3aa: CAWSSTGSSEQYF
CDR3nt: TGTGCCTGGAGTTCGACAGGGTCGTCCGAGCAGTACTTC

j_gene: TRBJ2-3
v_gene: TRBV27
d_gene: .
abundance: .
CDR3aa: CASSPRGAGWGDTQYF
CDR3nt: TGTGCCAGCAGTCCCCGCGGAGCGGGTTGGGGGGATACGCAGTATTTT

j_gene: TRBJ1-1
v_gene: TRBV7-3
d_gene: .
abundance: .
CDR3aa: CASSQAGRGTEAFF
CDR3nt: TGTGCCAGCAGCCAGGCAGGGCGGGGCACTGAAGCTTTCTTT

j_gene: TRBJ2-1
v_gene: TRBV6-2/TRBV6-3
d_gene: .
abundance: .
CDR3aa: CASSSLGGNEQFF
CDR3nt: TGTGCCAGCAGTTCCCTAGGGGGCAATGAGCAGTTCTTC

j_gene: TRBJ2-5
v_gene: TRBV4-3
d_gene: TRBD2
abundance: .
CDR3aa: CASSRSGSDETQYF
CDR3nt: TGCGCCAGCAGCCGTAGCGGGAGCGACGAGACCCAGTACTTC

j_gene: TRBJ1-6
v_gene: TRBV7-9
d_gene: .
abundance: once
CDR3aa: CASSLAPNAGDPDSPLHF
CDR3nt: TGTGCCAGCAGCTTAGCCCCGAACGCAGGGGATCCGGATTCACCCCTCCACTTT

j_gene: TRBJ1-1
v_gene: TRBV7-9
d_gene: .
abundance: .
CDR3aa: CASSLGGVEAFF
CDR3nt: TGTGCCAGCAGCTTAGGGGGGGTGGAAGCTTTCTTT

j_gene: TRBJ2-1
v_gene: TRBV30
d_gene: .
abundance: .
CDR3aa: CAWNPGRDSYNEQFF
CDR3nt: TGTGCCTGGAATCCGGGGCGGGACTCCTACAATGAGCAGTTCTTC

j_gene: TRBJ1-1
v_gene: TRBV5-5
d_gene: .
abundance: .
CDR3aa: CASSSALLGSMNTEAFF
CDR3nt: TGTGCCAGCAGCTCCGCTTTGCTAGGTTCTATGAACACTGAAGCTTTCTTT

j_gene: TRBJ2-5
v_gene: TRBV30
d_gene: .
abundance: .
CDR3aa: CAWAGQPQETQYF
CDR3nt: TGTGCCTGGGCAGGACAGCCTCAAGAGACCCAGTACTTC

j_gene: TRBJ1-1
v_gene: TRBV6-5
d_gene: .
abundance: .
CDR3aa: CASMPEGRSTEAFF
CDR3nt: TGTGCCAGCATGCCCGAGGGGAGGAGCACTGAAGCTTTCTTT

j_gene: TRBJ2-3
v_gene: TRBV3-1/TRBV3-2
d_gene: .
abundance: .
CDR3aa: CASSQDPGTSTDTQYF
CDR3nt: TGTGCCAGCAGCCAAGATCCAGGGACTAGCACAGATACGCAGTATTTT

j_gene: TRBJ2-3
v_gene: TRBV27
d_gene: .
abundance: .
CDR3aa: CASSPLPGGATDTQYF
CDR3nt: TGTGCCAGCAGCCCCCTCCCTGGCGGGGCCACAGATACGCAGTATTTT

j_gene: TRBJ2-7
v_gene: TRBV27
d_gene: TRBD1
abundance: .
CDR3aa: CASSTNPGQLSYEQYF
CDR3nt: TGTGCCAGCAGTACAAATCCGGGACAGCTCTCCTACGAGCAGTACTTC

j_gene: TRBJ1-1
v_gene: TRBV9
d_gene: .
abundance: .
CDR3aa: CASSVGTGTEAFF
CDR3nt: TGTGCCAGCAGCGTAGGTACGGGAACTGAAGCTTTCTTT

j_gene: TRBJ1-1
v_gene: TRBV28
d_gene: TRBD1
abundance: .
CDR3aa: CASNPSTGVGDTEAFF
CDR3nt: TGTGCCAGCAACCCGTCCACAGGGGTGGGAGACACTGAAGCTTTCTTT

j_gene: TRBJ2-7
v_gene: TRBV6-5
d_gene: TRBD1
abundance: .
CDR3aa: CASSYSTGFYEQYF
CDR3nt: TGTGCCAGCAGTTACTCGACAGGGTTCTACGAGCAGTACTTC

j_gene: TRBJ2-2
v_gene: TRBV5-1
d_gene: .
abundance: few
CDR3aa: CASKTQGANTGELFF
CDR3nt: TGCGCCAGCAAGACCCAGGGCGCGAACACCGGGGAGCTGTTTTTT

j_gene: TRBJ1-5
v_gene: TRBV7-9
d_gene: .
abundance: .
CDR3aa: CASSLDWGGFEGNQPQHF
CDR3nt: TGTGCCAGCAGCTTGGACTGGGGGGGCTTTGAGGGAAATCAGCCCCAGCATTTT

j_gene: TRBJ1-6
v_gene: TRBV29-1
d_gene: .
abundance: few
CDR3aa: CSAAGGPNSPLHF
CDR3nt: TGCAGCGCCGCCGGGGGGCCTAATTCACCCCTCCACTTT

j_gene: TRBJ1-5
v_gene: TRBV15
d_gene: .
abundance: .
CDR3aa: CATSRASGDQPQHF
CDR3nt: TGTGCCACCAGCAGAGCGAGTGGTGATCAGCCCCAGCATTTT

j_gene: TRBJ1-2
v_gene: TRBV30
d_gene: TRBD1
abundance: once
CDR3aa: CAWTTPDRWRLRF
CDR3nt: TGTGCCTGGACCACCCCGGACAGGTGGAGGCTCCGCTTC

j_gene: TRBJ2-7
v_gene: TRBV7-2
d_gene: .
abundance: .
CDR3aa: CASSRTGRGSYEQYF
CDR3nt: TGTGCCAGCAGTCGTACAGGGAGAGGATCCTACGAGCAGTACTTC

j_gene: TRBJ2-7
v_gene: TRBV6-6
d_gene: TRBD1
abundance: .
CDR3aa: CASSYSGAGGYEQYF
CDR3nt: TGTGCCAGCAGTTACTCGGGAGCAGGGGGCTACGAGCAGTACTTC

j_gene: TRBJ1-2
v_gene: TRBV9
d_gene: TRBD1
abundance: .
CDR3aa: CASSTGTEYGYTF
CDR3nt: TGTGCCAGCAGCACCGGGACAGAATATGGCTACACCTTC

j_gene: TRBJ1-2
v_gene: TRBV5-5
d_gene: .
abundance: .
CDR3aa: CASSITGHPTGRGYGYTF
CDR3nt: TGTGCCAGCAGCATTACGGGACACCCAACGGGTCGCGGCTATGGCTACACCTTC

j_gene: TRBJ2-3
v_gene: TRBV5-1
d_gene: .
abundance: .
CDR3aa: CASSRQGQGTDTQYF
CDR3nt: TGCGCCAGCAGCCGCCAGGGGCAGGGCACAGATACGCAGTATTTT

j_gene: TRBJ2-7
v_gene: TRBV7-2
d_gene: TRBD1
abundance: .
CDR3aa: CASSSSSGTGGEQYF
CDR3nt: TGTGCCAGCAGCTCCTCTAGCGGGACAGGGGGGGAGCAGTACTTC